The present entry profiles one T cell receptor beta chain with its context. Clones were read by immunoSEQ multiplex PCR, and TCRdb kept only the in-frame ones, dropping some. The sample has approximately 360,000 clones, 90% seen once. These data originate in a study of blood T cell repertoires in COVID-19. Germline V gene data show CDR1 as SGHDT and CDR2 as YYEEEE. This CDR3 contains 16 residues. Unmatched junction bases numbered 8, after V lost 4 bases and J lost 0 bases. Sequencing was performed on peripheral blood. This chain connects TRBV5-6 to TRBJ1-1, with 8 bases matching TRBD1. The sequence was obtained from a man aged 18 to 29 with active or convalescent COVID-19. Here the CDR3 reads CASSIGQGTMNTEAFF. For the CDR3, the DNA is TGTGCCAGCAGCATAGGACAGGGAACCATGAACACTGAAGCTTTCTTT.